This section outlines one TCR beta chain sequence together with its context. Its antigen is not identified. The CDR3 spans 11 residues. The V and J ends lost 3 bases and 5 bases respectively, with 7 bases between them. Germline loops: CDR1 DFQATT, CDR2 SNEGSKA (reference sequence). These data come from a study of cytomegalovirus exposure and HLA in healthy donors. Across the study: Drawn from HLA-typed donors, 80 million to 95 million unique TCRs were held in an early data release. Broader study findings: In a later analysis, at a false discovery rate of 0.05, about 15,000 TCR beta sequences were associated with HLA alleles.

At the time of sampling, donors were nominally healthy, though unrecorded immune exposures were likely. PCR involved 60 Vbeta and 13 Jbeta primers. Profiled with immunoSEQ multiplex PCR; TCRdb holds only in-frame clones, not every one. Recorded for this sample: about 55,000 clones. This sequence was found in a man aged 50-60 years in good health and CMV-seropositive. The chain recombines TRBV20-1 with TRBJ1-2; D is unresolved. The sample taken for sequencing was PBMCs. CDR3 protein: CSASSAYGYTF. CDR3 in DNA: TGCAGTGCTAGCAGCGCTTATGGCTACACCTTC.